This T cell receptor (beta chain) was sequenced for a study of T-cell reconstitution after alpha-beta-depleted transplantation in children. Study results and limitations: Several hundred expanded graft clones reportedly gave rise to the alpha-beta T cells present about two months after transplant. A year post-transplant, T-cell counts and diversity derived mostly from newly produced T cells.

With 5 bases removed from V and 5 bases from J, the gap between germline ends came to 15 bases. CDR3 length: 14 residues. With respect to this clonotype: Antigen: not known.

Preparation of the TCRbeta library used unique molecular identifiers. TCRdb re-derived calls from the PCR reads in MiXCR, one entry per CDR3 protein. The data contain around 960,000 distinct CDR3 sequences, about 30% of them singletons. The sequence was obtained from a boy less than two years old who had a stem cell transplant for SCID, so the T cells may come from the graft donor. The V and J genes are TRBV12-3 or TRBV12-4 and TRBJ2-5, with a weak D call TRBD1 (6 bases). The input for sequencing was PBMCs, mostly from graft donor cells, taken 360 days after TCRalphabeta/CD19-depleted stem cell transplant. Here the CDR3 DNA reads TGTGCCAGCAGTCGGACAGTGGGGAGTGAGACCCAGTACTTC. Translating it yields CASSRTVGSETQYF.